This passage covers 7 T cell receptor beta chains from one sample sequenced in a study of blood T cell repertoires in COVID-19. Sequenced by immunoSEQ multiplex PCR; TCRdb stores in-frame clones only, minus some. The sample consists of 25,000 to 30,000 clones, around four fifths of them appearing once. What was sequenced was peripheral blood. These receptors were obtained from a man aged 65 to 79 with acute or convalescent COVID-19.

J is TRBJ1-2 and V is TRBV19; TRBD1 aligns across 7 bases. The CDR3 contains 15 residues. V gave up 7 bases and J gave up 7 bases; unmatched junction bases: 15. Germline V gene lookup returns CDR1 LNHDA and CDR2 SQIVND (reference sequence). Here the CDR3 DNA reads TGTGCCAGTAAGGGCCACAGGGGAGAATGGTCTGGCTACACCTTC. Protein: CASKGHRGEWSGYTF.

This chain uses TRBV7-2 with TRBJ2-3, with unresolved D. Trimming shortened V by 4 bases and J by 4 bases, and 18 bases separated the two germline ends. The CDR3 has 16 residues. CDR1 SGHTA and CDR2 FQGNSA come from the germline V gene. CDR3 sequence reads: CASSSQYSPLADTQYF. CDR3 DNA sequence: TGTGCCAGCAGCTCACAATATAGCCCCCTCGCAGATACGCAGTATTTT.

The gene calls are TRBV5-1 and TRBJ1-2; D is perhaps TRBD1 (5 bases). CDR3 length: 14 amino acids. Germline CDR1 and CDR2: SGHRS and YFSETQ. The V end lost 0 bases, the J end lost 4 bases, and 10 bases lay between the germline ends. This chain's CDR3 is CASSLGTQGYGYTF. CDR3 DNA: TGCGCCAGCAGCTTGGGGACGCAGGGCTATGGCTACACCTTC.

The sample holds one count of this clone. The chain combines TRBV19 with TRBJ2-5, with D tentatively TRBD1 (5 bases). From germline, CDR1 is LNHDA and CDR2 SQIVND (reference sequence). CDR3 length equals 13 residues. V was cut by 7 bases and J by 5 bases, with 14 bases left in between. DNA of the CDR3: TGTGCCAGTACCACAAATAAGGGGGAGACCCAGTACTTC. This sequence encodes CASTTNKGETQYF.

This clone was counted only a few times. In DNA form, the CDR3 reads TGTGCCAGCAGTAAGACAGGGGGCTCCTACGAGCAGTACTTC. Protein product: CASSKTGGSYEQYF. J is TRBJ2-7 and V is TRBV6-5; 9 bases agree with TRBD1. V shed 5 bases, J shed 0 bases, and the junction held 2 bases outside the gene matches. Looked up from germline, CDR1 is MNHEY and CDR2 is SVGAGI. This CDR3 comprises 14 residues.

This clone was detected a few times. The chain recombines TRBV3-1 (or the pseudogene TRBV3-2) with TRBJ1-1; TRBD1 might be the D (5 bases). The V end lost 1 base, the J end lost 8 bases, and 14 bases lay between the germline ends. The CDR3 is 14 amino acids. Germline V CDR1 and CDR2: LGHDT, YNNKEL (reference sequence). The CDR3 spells CASSQAWMTAEAFF. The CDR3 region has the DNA TGTGCCAGCAGCCAAGCCTGGATGACAGCCGAAGCTTTCTTT.

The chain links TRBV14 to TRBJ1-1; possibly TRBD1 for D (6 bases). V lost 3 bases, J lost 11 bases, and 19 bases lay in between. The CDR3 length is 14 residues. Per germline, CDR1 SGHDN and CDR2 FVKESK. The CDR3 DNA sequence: TGTGCCAGCAGCCAGAGCGGACAGCCGGGTGGGGCTTTCTTT. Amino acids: CASSQSGQPGGAFF.